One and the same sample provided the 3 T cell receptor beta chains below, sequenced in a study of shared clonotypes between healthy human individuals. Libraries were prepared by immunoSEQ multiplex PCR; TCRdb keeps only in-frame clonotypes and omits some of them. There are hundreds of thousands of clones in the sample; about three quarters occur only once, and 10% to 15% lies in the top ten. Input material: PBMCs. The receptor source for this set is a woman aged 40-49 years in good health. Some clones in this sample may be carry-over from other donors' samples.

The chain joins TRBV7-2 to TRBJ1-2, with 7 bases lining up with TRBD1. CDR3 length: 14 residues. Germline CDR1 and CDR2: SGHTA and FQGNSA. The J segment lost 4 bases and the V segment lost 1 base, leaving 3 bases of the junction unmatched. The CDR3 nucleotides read TGTGCCAGCAGCTTAGTAGGGGGCGGCTATGGCTACACCTTC. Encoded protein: CASSLVGGGYGYTF. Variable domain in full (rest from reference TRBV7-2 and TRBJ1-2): GAGVSQSPSNKVTEKGKDVELRCDPISGHTALYWYRQSLGQGLEFLIYFQGNSAPDKSGLPSDRFSAERTGGSVSTLTIQRTQQEDSAVYLCASSLVGGGYGYTFGSGTRLTVV.

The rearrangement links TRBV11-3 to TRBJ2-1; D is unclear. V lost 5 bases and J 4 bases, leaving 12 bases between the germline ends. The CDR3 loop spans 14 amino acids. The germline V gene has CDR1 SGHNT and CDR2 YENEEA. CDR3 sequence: CASSPGSAYNEQFF. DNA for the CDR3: TGTGCCAGCAGCCCTGGTAGTGCGTACAATGAGCAGTTCTTC.

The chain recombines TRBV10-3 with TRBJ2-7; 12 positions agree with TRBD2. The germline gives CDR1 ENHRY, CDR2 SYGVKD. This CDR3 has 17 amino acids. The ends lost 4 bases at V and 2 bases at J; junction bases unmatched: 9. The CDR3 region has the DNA TGTGCCATCAGTGCTCATGGGACTAGCGGGCAGACCTACGAGCAGTACTTC. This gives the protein CAISAHGTSGQTYEQYF.